This TCR beta chain originates from a study of cytomegalovirus exposure and HLA in healthy donors. Looked up from germline, CDR1 is SGDLS and CDR2 is YYNGEE. J was trimmed by 5 bases and V by 4 bases; bases with no gene match: 11. The CDR3 sequence is 16 residues long. This clone came up once. With 60 Vbeta and 13 Jbeta primers, the PCR was carried out. Clones were read by immunoSEQ multiplex PCR, and TCRdb kept only the in-frame ones, dropping some. Altogether under 150,000 clones are present, around 71% being singletons, with the ten largest covering roughly 2.7%. The chain joins TRBV9 to TRBJ1-1, with 10 bases identical to TRBD1. The sequence came from an older woman in good health and CMV-seropositive. Specimen: PBMCs. CDR3 residues: CASSPSSDRGWTEAFF. The DNA for the CDR3 is TGTGCCAGCAGCCCGAGTTCGGACAGGGGGTGGACTGAAGCTTTCTTT.